These 23 T cell receptor beta chains share one sample of origin, sequenced in a study of CD8+CD57+ T cells in acquired aplastic anemia. According to the study, genomic DNA was the template for TCR beta VDJ and CDR3 profiling. TCRdb reprocessed the reads via MiXCR and lists one record per CDR3 protein. The data hold 160,000 or so distinct CDR3 sequences, with 45% to 50% observed a single time. Patients selected for sequencing had displayed CD8+CD57+ cell expansion by flow cytometry. Sequences were obtained from sorted CD4+, CD8+, or CD8+CD57+ T cells (not recorded which) from PBMCs. Receptor source: a human donor with aplastic anemia.

The rearrangement uses TRBV24-1 and TRBJ2-3, with 9 bases that match TRBD1. The CDR3 runs 14 residues. The ends lost 5 bases at V and 6 bases at J; junction bases unmatched: 5. Germline V CDR1 and CDR2: KGHDR, SFDVKD. The CDR3 protein is CATSGGQGVDTQYF. Written as DNA, the CDR3 is TGTGCCACCAGTGGGGGACAGGGAGTGGATACGCAGTATTTT.

Comments on this clonotype: This may be a read error, as it is one base from a much larger clone. V is TRBV4-3 and J is TRBJ2-2; perhaps TRBD2 as D (6 bases). This CDR3 region has 15 residues. Germline V CDR1 and CDR2: LGHNA, YSLEER. DNA of the CDR3: TGCGCCAGCAGCCAAGAATACCACTACACCGGGGGGCTGTTTTTT. It codes for CASSQEYHYTGGLFF.

This clonotype showed up many times. The chain couples TRBV11-3 to TRBJ2-5; maybe TRBD2 (6 bases). Germline V gene lookup returns CDR1 SGHNT and CDR2 YENEEA. This CDR3 is built from 12 residues. The ends were cut back, 3 bases at V and 4 bases at J, with 6 bases in the middle. CDR3 nucleotide sequence: TGTGCCAGCAGCTTGGGACTAGAGACCCAGTACTTC. It translates to CASSLGLETQYF.

Concerning this clonotype: Because it lacks the conserved phenylalanine or tryptophan at the end, this CDR3 is likely a read error. The chain is built from TRBV15 and TRBJ2-4; 8 bases are a match to TRBD1. This CDR3 is built from 15 residues. Germline V CDR1 and CDR2: LNHNV, YYDKDF (reference sequence). The V gene end was trimmed by 3 bases and the J gene end by 8 bases; junction bases not matched to a gene: 9. The CDR3 sequence is CATSSPGQGRDIQYL. The CDR3 nucleotides read TGTGCCACCAGCAGCCCCGGACAGGGAAGGGACATTCAGTACCTC.

Ten or more counts support this clonotype. The rearrangement links TRBV10-3 to TRBJ2-7; 10 bases line up with TRBD2. V shed 4 bases, J shed 5 bases, and the junction held 5 bases outside the gene matches. CDR1 ENHRY and CDR2 SYGVKD come from the germline V gene. The CDR3 extends over 14 amino acids. The CDR3 region is CAISADLAGDEQYF. CDR3 coding DNA: TGTGCCATCAGTGCGGATCTAGCGGGAGACGAGCAGTACTTC.

This clonotype is a singleton in its sample. This chain links TRBV15 with TRBJ2-7, with D unclear. The CDR3 extends over 13 amino acids. Trimming stripped 0 bases from V and 0 bases from J, with 3 bases between. The germline CDR1 and CDR2 sequences are LNHNV and YYDKDF (reference sequence). This CDR3 is CATSRDLSYEQYF. For the CDR3, the DNA is TGTGCCACCAGCAGAGATCTCTCCTACGAGCAGTACTTC.

On this clonotype: A much bigger clone sits one base away, suggesting this may be a read error. The chain links TRBV12-3 or TRBV12-4 to TRBJ2-7; D is unclear. V was shortened by 4 bases and J by 2 bases, with 6 bases between the two germline ends. This CDR3 has 12 amino acids. The CDR3 sequence is CASSSWTYEQYF. DNA of the CDR3: TGTGCCAGCAGTTCCTGGACCTACGAGCAGTACTTC.

This clonotype has more than one count but fewer than ten. The chain recombines TRBV5-4 with TRBJ1-1; D possibly corresponds to TRBD1 (6 bases). CDR3 length: 13 residues. V lost 1 base to trimming and J lost 8 bases, with 12 bases between them. From germline, CDR1 is SGHNT and CDR2 YYREEE (reference sequence). The CDR3 here is CASSLFGGTEAFF. In nucleotides, the CDR3 is TGTGCCAGCAGCTTGTTCGGGGGCACCGAAGCTTTCTTT.

Many counts were recorded for this clonotype. This chain joins TRBV11-3 and TRBJ2-5; D uncertain. V dropped 3 bases and J dropped 2 bases, with 10 bases sitting between them. The CDR3 runs to 14 residues. Germline CDR1 is SGHNT and CDR2 is YENEEA. CDR3: CASSFSGPQETQYF. CDR3 in DNA: TGTGCCAGCAGCTTTTCCGGGCCGCAAGAGACCCAGTACTTC.

CDR3: CASSLIPGRTEAFF. DNA for the CDR3: TGTGCCAGCAGCTTGATCCCAGGGCGGACTGAAGCTTTCTTT. This chain uses TRBV5-8 with TRBJ1-1; perhaps TRBD1 as D (5 bases). The CDR3 extends over 14 amino acids. The germline CDR1 and CDR2 sequences are SGHTS and YDEGEE. V shed 1 base and J shed 5 bases, with 12 bases lying between them.

Notes on this clonotype: Sequence at one end of the junction differs from germline and may be a read error. The chain recombines TRBV11-2 with TRBJ2-5; TRBD2 aligns across 9 bases. CDR1 and CDR2 from the germline V gene are SGHAT and FQNNGV. This CDR3 has 15 residues. In DNA form, the CDR3 reads TGTGCCAGCAGCTTTTGGGCGGGGGGGCAAGAGGCCCAGTACTTC. Translated: CASSFWAGGQEAQYF.

This chain connects TRBV29-1 to TRBJ2-3, with TRBD2 identical over 7 bases. The CDR3 totals 15 residues. The junction had 9 bases not matched to a gene; V was cut back by 4 bases and J by 2 bases. Germline CDR1 and CDR2: SQVTM and ANQGSEA. CDR3 DNA sequence: TGCAGCGTTGTCGGTCTAGCGGCCAACACAGATACGCAGTATTTT. Encoded protein: CSVVGLAANTDTQYF.

The CDR3 sequence is CASSLEGMSGNTIYF. CDR3 nucleotide sequence: TGTGCCAGCAGCTTAGAGGGGATGAGTGGAAACACCATATATTTT. The chain joins TRBV7-3 to TRBJ1-3, with D possibly TRBD1 on 5 matching bases. V was trimmed by 2 bases and J by 3 bases, leaving 11 bases between them. Germline V CDR1 and CDR2: SGHTA, FQGTGA. This CDR3 is 15 amino acids long.

This clonotype was counted ten times or more. This sequence joins TRBV19 and TRBJ1-1, with unresolved D. Germline-derived CDR1 and CDR2 are LNHDA and SQIVND (reference sequence). The CDR3 totals 14 residues. With 0 bases removed from V and 5 bases from J, the gap between germline ends came to 10 bases. CDR3 sequence (DNA): TGTGCCAGTAGTATAGACCCCTCAGGAACTGAAGCTTTCTTT. Translated, it gives CASSIDPSGTEAFF.

This clonotype showed up many times. The chain has TRBV4-2 and TRBJ2-2; no clear D gene. The V and J ends lost 1 base and 2 bases respectively, with 5 bases between them. The CDR3 extends over 14 amino acids. CDR1 and CDR2 (germline): LGHNA, YNFKEQ. The CDR3 is CASSQADNTGELFF. CDR3 nucleotide sequence: TGTGCCAGCAGCCAAGCAGATAACACCGGGGAGCTGTTTTTT.

The chain couples TRBV29-1 to TRBJ2-1; D is undetermined. V lost 0 bases and J lost 15, with 3 bases in between. The CDR3 is made up of 8 amino acids. The germline V gene encodes CDR1 SQVTM and CDR2 ANQGSEA. Written as DNA, the CDR3 is TGCAGCGTTGAAGAGGGGTTCTTC. Translated, it gives CSVEEGFF.

This clonotype was found many times. The V and J genes are TRBV6-1 and TRBJ1-5; D is perhaps TRBD1 (6 bases). In germline, CDR1 is MNHNS, CDR2 SASEGT. Trimming left V 6 bases short and J 7 bases short, with 16 bases between. The length of the CDR3 is 14 residues. The CDR3 reads CASRTTEGGQPQHF. Written as DNA, the CDR3 is TGTGCCAGCAGGACGACAGAGGGGGGGCAGCCCCAGCATTTT.

The CDR3 loop is CASSITGAGTEAFF. In DNA, the CDR3 is TGTGCCAGTAGTATCACAGGGGCAGGCACTGAAGCTTTCTTT. The gene calls are TRBV19 and TRBJ1-1; 7 bases agree with TRBD1. Germline V lookup: CDR1 LNHDA, CDR2 SQIVND (reference sequence). CDR3 length: 14 amino acids. With V trimmed by 3 bases and J by 4 bases, 5 bases remained unmatched.

The chain recombines TRBV28 with TRBJ1-2; D gene unclear. CDR3 length: 15 amino acids. V gave up 6 bases and J gave up 4 bases, with 18 bases separating them. In germline, CDR1 is MDHEN, CDR2 SYDVKM. DNA for the CDR3: TGTGCCAGCAGCTGGGCAGTCTCCCACCTCTATGGCTACACCTTC. Its translation: CASSWAVSHLYGYTF.

This rearrangement joins TRBV10-3 to TRBJ1-1, with unresolved D. Trimming took 3 bases from V and 5 from J, leaving 10 bases between them. This CDR3 region has 13 residues. Germline CDR1 ENHRY, CDR2 SYGVKD. CDR3 nucleotide sequence: TGTGCCATCAGTGAATCCCTACTAACTGAAGCTTTCTTT. Protein sequence: CAISESLLTEAFF.

V usage is TRBV4-2 and J usage is TRBJ2-1, with 9 bases fitting TRBD2. Germline CDR1 and CDR2: LGHNA and YNFKEQ. V was clipped by 5 bases and J by 7 bases; unmatched bases: 9. CDR3 length: 15 amino acids. CDR3 amino acids: CASSVSGSRVNEQFF. CDR3 DNA: TGTGCCAGCAGCGTTAGCGGGAGTCGGGTAAATGAGCAGTTCTTC.

V and J are TRBV29-1 and TRBJ2-7; a weak D match, TRBD1 (5 bases). The CDR3 loop spans 12 amino acids. Germline CDR1 reads SQVTM; CDR2 reads ANQGSEA. The V and J ends lost 4 bases and 0 bases respectively, with 7 bases between them. CDR3: CSVGTNSYEQYF. CDR3 coding DNA: TGCAGCGTTGGGACAAACTCCTACGAGCAGTACTTC.

This clonotype appeared a few times. This may be a read error, as it is one base from a much larger clone. The chain combines TRBV13 with TRBJ1-1, with D possibly matching TRBD1 (5 bases). Per germline, CDR1 PRHDT and CDR2 FYEKMQ (reference sequence). There are 14 residues in the CDR3. CDR3 amino acids: CASSSLNRNTKAFF. CDR3 sequence (DNA): TGTGCCAGCAGCTCACTGAACAGGAACACTAAAGCTTTCTTT.